The next 7 T cell receptor beta chains were all read from a single sample in a study of blood T cells in healthy people across ages. A J-beta primer mix and a sample-barcoded 5' primer were used in a second PCR of roughly 6 to 12 cycles. TCRdb used MiXCR to reprocess the 5' RACE reads, holding one entry per CDR3 protein. Here the sample spans approximately 1,000,000 distinct CDR3 sequences, 40% to 45% being singletons. Sequencing was performed on blood. These receptors were obtained from a woman in her sixties or seventies in good health.

The chain recombines TRBV29-1 with TRBJ2-7; 7 positions match TRBD1. The J segment lost 3 bases and the V segment lost 1 base, leaving 3 bases of the junction unmatched. The germline V gene encodes CDR1 SQVTM and CDR2 ANQGSEA. There are 13 residues in the CDR3. The CDR3 loop is CSVEGGQNYEQYF. The CDR3 nucleotides read TGCAGCGTTGAAGGGGGACAGAACTACGAGCAGTACTTC.

In regard to this clonotype: A read error may be the cause here, since a much bigger clone is one base away. As DNA, the CDR3 is TGTGCCGGCAGCCGCAGGGGGACTAGCAAAAATGAGCAGTTCTTC. Translating it yields CAGSRRGTSKNEQFF. This chain joins TRBV7-9 and TRBJ2-1; 9 nucleotides match TRBD2. This CDR3 contains 15 residues. Per the germline V gene, CDR1 is SEHNR and CDR2 is FQNEAQ (reference sequence).

This clonotype was counted a few times. The V gene is TRBV6-5, the J gene TRBJ2-1; weak D call: TRBD2 (5 bases). CDR1 MNHEY and CDR2 SVGAGI come from the germline V gene. Trimming cost V 6 bases and J 3 bases, with 12 bases left between them. The CDR3 is 14 amino acids. This CDR3 is CASSPNGVYNEQFF. CDR3 sequence (DNA): TGTGCCAGCAGCCCCAACGGGGTCTACAATGAGCAGTTCTTC.

The chain links TRBV12-3 or TRBV12-4 to TRBJ1-5, with 7 bases matching TRBD1. Losses at the gene ends were 7 bases for V and 2 bases for J; bases not matched to a gene: 5. CDR3 length: 14 residues. The CDR3 loop is CASTRQGRNQPQHF. The CDR3 DNA is TGTGCCAGCACCAGACAGGGACGCAATCAGCCCCAGCATTTT.

The chain has TRBV6-6 and TRBJ2-5; maybe TRBD2 (5 bases). Germline CDR1 and CDR2: MNHNY and SVGAGI (reference sequence). Trimming removed 0 bases at V and 3 bases at J, with 5 bases between. The CDR3 covers 13 residues. The CDR3 nucleotides read TGTGCCAGCAGTTACTCTAGCGAAGAGACCCAGTACTTC. This translates into CASSYSSEETQYF.

The chain employs TRBV6-1 and TRBJ2-3; D unresolved. In germline, CDR1 is MNHNS, CDR2 SASEGT. The V end lost 3 bases, the J end lost 9 bases, and 16 bases lay between the germline ends. This CDR3 is 14 amino acids long. CDR3 DNA sequence: TGTGCCAGCAGTGACCAGTCGGTCAGAAGGACGCAGTATTTT. It codes for CASSDQSVRRTQYF.

CDR3 sequence reads: CSARPRWGPHNEQFF. The CDR3 DNA sequence: TGCAGTGCTAGGCCGCGGTGGGGCCCCCACAATGAGCAGTTCTTC. This chain connects TRBV20-1 to TRBJ2-1; possibly TRBD1 for D (5 bases). V lost 3 bases, J lost 5 bases, and 17 bases lay in between. CDR3 length: 15 amino acids. The V gene's germline CDR1 is DFQATT and CDR2 SNEGSKA (reference sequence).